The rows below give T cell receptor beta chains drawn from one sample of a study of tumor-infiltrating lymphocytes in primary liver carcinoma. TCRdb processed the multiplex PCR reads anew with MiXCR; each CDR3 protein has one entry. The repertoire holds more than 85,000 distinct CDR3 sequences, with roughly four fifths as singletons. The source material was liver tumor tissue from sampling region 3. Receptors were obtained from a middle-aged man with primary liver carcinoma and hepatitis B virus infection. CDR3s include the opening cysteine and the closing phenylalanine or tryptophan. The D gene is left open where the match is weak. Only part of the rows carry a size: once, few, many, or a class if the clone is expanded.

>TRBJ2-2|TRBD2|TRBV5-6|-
TGTGCCAGCAGCCTGGGACTAGCGGGCACCGGGGAGCTGTTGTTT
CASSLGLAGTGELLF
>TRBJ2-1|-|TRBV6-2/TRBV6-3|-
TGTACCAGCGGTTACTCGCAAGAGAATGAGCAGTTCTTC
CTSGYSQENEQFF
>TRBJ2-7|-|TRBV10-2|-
TGCGCTAGCAGTGGTGTCTCCTACGAGCTGTACTTC
CASSGVSYELYF
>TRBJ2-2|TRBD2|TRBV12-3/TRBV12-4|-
TGTACTAGCAGTGGACTAGCGGGTACCACCGGGGAGCTGTTTTTT
CTSSGLAGTTGELFF
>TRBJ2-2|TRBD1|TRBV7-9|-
TGTGCCAGCAGACTTAAACAGGGGGCAAGCGGGGAGTTGTTTTTT
CASRLKQGASGELFF
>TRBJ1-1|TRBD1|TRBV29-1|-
TGCAGCTTGACAGGGGATGCAATGAACACTGAAGCCTTCTTT
CSLTGDAMNTEAFF
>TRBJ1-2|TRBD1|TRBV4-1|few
TGCGCCAGCAGCCCGTCCCGGGACAGGGGGAGCTATGGTTATATCTTC
CASSPSRDRGSYGYIF
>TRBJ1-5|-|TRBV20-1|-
TGCAGTGCTACAGGGAGCAATCAGCCCCAGCATTTT
CSATGSNQPQHF
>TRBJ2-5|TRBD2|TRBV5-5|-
TGTGCCAGCAGCCCGAAGACTAGCGGGGAGACCCAGCACTTC
CASSPKTSGETQHF
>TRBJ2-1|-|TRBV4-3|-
TGCGCCAGCAGCCAATTCCTCCCCCCGGGGGACAATGAACAGTTCTTC
CASSQFLPPGDNEQFF
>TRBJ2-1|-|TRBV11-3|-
TGTGCCTGCAGCTTAGATGGCAATGAGCAGTTCTTC
CACSLDGNEQFF
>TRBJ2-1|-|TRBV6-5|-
TGTGCCAGCAGTTACTCCGCGGGGTGGGTGTCCTGCAATGAGCAGTCCTTC
CASSYSAGWVSCNEQSF
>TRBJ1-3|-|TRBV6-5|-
TGTGCCAGCAGCATTACCGGGACACCGAACTCTGGAAACACCGTATATTTT
CASSITGTPNSGNTVYF
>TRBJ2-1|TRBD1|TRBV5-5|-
TGTACCACGAACCGGGGGACAGGGACATCTGGGCAGTTCTTC
CTTNRGTGTSGQFF
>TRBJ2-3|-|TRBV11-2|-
TGTGCCAGCAGCTTAGATCTAGGAGATACGCAGTATTTT
CASSLDLGDTQYF
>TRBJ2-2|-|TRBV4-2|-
TGTGCCATCAGCCACGCGGGGTCCGGAGAGCTGTTTTTT
CAISHAGSGELFF
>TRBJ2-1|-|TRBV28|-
TGTGTCAGCAGCCTCGGGAGTGGATTCTACAATGAGCAGTTCTTC
CVSSLGSGFYNEQFF
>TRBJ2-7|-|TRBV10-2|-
TGCGCCAAATACACGATAGGGGGTACCTACGAGCAGTACTTC
CAKYTIGGTYEQYF
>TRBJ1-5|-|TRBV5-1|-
TGTGCCAGCAGCTTGGACGCAGCTCGGGGCACAGATACGCAGCATTTT
CASSLDAARGTDTQHF
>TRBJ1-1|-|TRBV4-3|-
TGCGCCAGCAGTCAAGATATTAAGAACACTGAAGCTTTCTTT
CASSQDIKNTEAFF
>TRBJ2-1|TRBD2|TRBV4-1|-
TGCGCCAGCAGCCAAGCGAGTGGCGGGAGATACAATGAGCAGCTCTTC
CASSQASGGRYNEQLF
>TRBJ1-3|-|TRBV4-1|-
TGCGCCAGCAGCCTCAGATATGTTACAGGGTCGGGAAACACCATATATTTT
CASSLRYVTGSGNTIYF
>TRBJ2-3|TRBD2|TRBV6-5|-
TGTGCCAGCAACCCAGGACTAGCGGGGACGGATAAGCAGTATTTT
CASNPGLAGTDKQYF
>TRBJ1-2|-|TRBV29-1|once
TGCCGCGTTGAAGTATCCGCCGGCGCCTCCTATGGCTACACCTTC
CRVEVSAGASYGYTF
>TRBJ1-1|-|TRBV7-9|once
TGTGGCAGCAGCGGTCGTGCAGGAGTAAGTGGGAACACTGAAGCTTTCTTT
CGSSGRAGVSGNTEAFF
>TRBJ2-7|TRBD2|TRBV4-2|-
TGTGCCAGCAGCCAAGAGGCTAGCGGGACGGAGGAGCTGTACTTC
CASSQEASGTEELYF
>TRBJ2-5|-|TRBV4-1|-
TGCGCTAGCAGCCAAGATTGGGGAGCTCACCAAGGGACTCAGTACTTC
CASSQDWGAHQGTQYF
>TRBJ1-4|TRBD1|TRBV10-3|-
TGTGCCATCAGCGACAGGGGGCGCGGGGATGAAAAACCGTTTTTT
CAISDRGRGDEKPFF